This T cell receptor beta chain comes out of a study of T cells in Graves' hyperthyroidism and ophthalmopathy. TCR beta CDR3 regions were amplified from RNA. The HTBI set primed first-round TCR CDR3 RT-PCR. A single record per CDR3 protein comes from TCRdb applying MiXCR to the multiplex PCR reads. The table has about 350,000 distinct CDR3 sequences, approximately 15% seen once. With 10 bases removed from V and 0 bases from J, the gap between germline ends came to 13 bases. The CDR3 spans 14 residues. Per the germline V gene, CDR1 is MNHEY and CDR2 is SVGEGT. This clonotype was recorded a few times. Sequencing was performed on blood. This receptor was obtained from a woman in her twenties or thirties with Graves' hyperthyroidism. The chain links TRBV6-2 or TRBV6-3 to TRBJ2-1; no reliable D call. CDR3 sequence (DNA): TGTGCCACCTCTATCTTAAGCTCCTACAATGAGCAGTTCTTC. It codes for CATSILSSYNEQFF.